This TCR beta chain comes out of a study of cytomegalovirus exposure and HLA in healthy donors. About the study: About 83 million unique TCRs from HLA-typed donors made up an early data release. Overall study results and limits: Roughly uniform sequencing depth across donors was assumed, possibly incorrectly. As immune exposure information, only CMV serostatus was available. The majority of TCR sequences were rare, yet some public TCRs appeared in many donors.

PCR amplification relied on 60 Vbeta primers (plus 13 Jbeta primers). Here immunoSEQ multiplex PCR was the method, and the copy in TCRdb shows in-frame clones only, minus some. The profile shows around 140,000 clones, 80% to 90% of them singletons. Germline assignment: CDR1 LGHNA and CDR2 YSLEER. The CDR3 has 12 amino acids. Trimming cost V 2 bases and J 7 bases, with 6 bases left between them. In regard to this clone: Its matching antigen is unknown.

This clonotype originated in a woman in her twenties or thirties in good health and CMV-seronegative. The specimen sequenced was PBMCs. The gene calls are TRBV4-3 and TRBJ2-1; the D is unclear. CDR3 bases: TGCGCCAGCAGCCAACTATATAATGAGCAGTTCTTC. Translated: CASSQLYNEQFF.